Listed below are T cell receptor beta chains from one sample, sequenced in a study of T-cell reconstitution after alpha-beta-depleted transplantation in children. Using its own MiXCR run on the PCR reads, TCRdb lists one record per CDR3 protein. The sample shows about 240,000 distinct CDR3 sequences, over 20% of them seen only once. Source: PBMCs, taken before TCRalphabeta/CD19-depleted stem cell transplant. The receptors stem from a girl aged 2-15 years with Fanconi anemia, due to receive a stem cell transplant. Both conserved end residues are part of each CDR3. A D gene is named only where the DNA matches it firmly. Clone size is not always given. Where it is, it says once, few, many or a class for expanded clones.

size: NA; V: TRBV3-1; D: TRBD2; length: 15; J: TRBJ2-1; DNA: TGTGCCAGCAGCCAAGATTTGGGAGGGTACAATGAGCAGTTCTTC; CDR3: CASSQDLGGYNEQFF
size: NA; V: TRBV20-1; D: TRBD2; length: 16; J: TRBJ2-1; DNA: TGCTGTGCTAGAGTTAGGACTAGTGCTCACTACAATGAGCAGTTCTTC; CDR3: CCARVRTSAHYNEQFF
size: many; V: TRBV7-8; D: NA; length: 13; J: TRBJ1-2; DNA: TGTGCCAGCAGCTTTGCAGAAAACTATGGCTACACCTTC; CDR3: CASSFAENYGYTF
size: NA; V: TRBV29-1; D: NA; length: 14; J: TRBJ2-2; DNA: TGCAGCGTTGGGGAACTATCGAACACCGGGGAGCTGTTTTTT; CDR3: CSVGELSNTGELFF
size: many; V: TRBV20-1; D: NA; length: 13; J: TRBJ2-7; DNA: TGCAGTGCGCGGGACAGACTCACATACGAGCAGTACTTC; CDR3: CSARDRLTYEQYF
size: NA; V: TRBV20-1; D: TRBD2; length: 18; J: TRBJ2-7; DNA: TGCAGTGCTAGAGCCAGAGGACTAGCGAGAACCATATACTACGAGCAGTACTTC; CDR3: CSARARGLARTIYYEQYF
size: NA; V: TRBV20-1; D: NA; length: 13; J: TRBJ1-5; DNA: TGCAGTGCTAGAGATTCAGGCAATCAGCCCCAGCATTTT; CDR3: CSARDSGNQPQHF
size: few; V: TRBV12-3/TRBV12-4; D: NA; length: 15; J: TRBJ2-1; DNA: TGTGCCAGCAGTTCCGGGGTTCCTTGGGGGAATGAGCAGTTCTTC; CDR3: CASSSGVPWGNEQFF
size: NA; V: TRBV7-3; D: NA; length: 15; J: TRBJ2-1; DNA: TGTGCCAGCAGTCAAGCGGGTATAACCTACAATGAGCAGTTCTTC; CDR3: CASSQAGITYNEQFF
size: few; V: TRBV10-3; D: TRBD1; length: 15; J: TRBJ2-7; DNA: TGTGCCATCAGTGACGCGACAGGGAAGACCTACGAGCAGTACTTC; CDR3: CAISDATGKTYEQYF
size: few; V: TRBV20-1; D: NA; length: 10; J: TRBJ1-2; DNA: TGCAGTGCGTCCTTTGTTCCCTACACCTTC; CDR3: CSASFVPYTF
size: NA; V: TRBV18; D: NA; length: 16; J: TRBJ2-4; DNA: TGTGCCAGCTCACCAAACAGTGTCCCTGCCAAAAACATTCAGTACTTC; CDR3: CASSPNSVPAKNIQYF
size: few; V: TRBV18; D: TRBD2; length: 17; J: TRBJ2-1; DNA: TGTGCCAGCTCACCTCTAGCGGGAGGCCTCCCGGGCAATGAGCAGTTCTTC; CDR3: CASSPLAGGLPGNEQFF
size: NA; V: TRBV29-1; D: NA; length: 16; J: TRBJ1-1; DNA: TGCAGCGTCCGAAGGCTCAGATCCATAATGAACACTGAAGCTTTCTTT; CDR3: CSVRRLRSIMNTEAFF
size: once; V: TRBV2; D: TRBD1; length: 14; J: TRBJ2-7; DNA: TGTGCCAGCAGACCCGGGACAGTCCCCTACGAGCAGTACTTC; CDR3: CASRPGTVPYEQYF
size: NA; V: TRBV9; D: TRBD2; length: 15; J: TRBJ2-3; DNA: TGTGCCAGCAGCCCGAGCGGGAGGGTTTCAGATACGCAGTATTTT; CDR3: CASSPSGRVSDTQYF
size: many; V: TRBV10-3; D: TRBD2; length: 16; J: TRBJ2-7; DNA: TGTGCCATCAGTGAGTCTCCTAGCGGGGGGACCTACGAGCAGTACTTC; CDR3: CAISESPSGGTYEQYF
size: few; V: TRBV29-1; D: NA; length: 16; J: TRBJ2-5; DNA: TGCAGCGTTGAAGACGAACGAGGTTGGGTGCAAGAGACCCAGTACTTC; CDR3: CSVEDERGWVQETQYF
size: NA; V: TRBV29-1; D: TRBD1; length: 15; J: TRBJ2-7; DNA: TGCAGCTATGTACAAACCGGGACAGTGCCCTACGAGCAGTACTTC; CDR3: CSYVQTGTVPYEQYF
size: NA; V: TRBV12-3/TRBV12-4; D: TRBD1; length: 13; J: TRBJ2-5; DNA: TGTGCCAGCAGTTTGGGACAGGGAGAGACCCAGTGCTTC; CDR3: CASSLGQGETQCF
size: few; V: TRBV4-2; D: TRBD2; length: 17; J: TRBJ2-1; DNA: TGTGCCAGCAGCCAAGATCGACATAGCGGGAGGGCAGGAGAGCAGTTCTTC; CDR3: CASSQDRHSGRAGEQFF
size: many; V: TRBV3-1; D: NA; length: 12; J: TRBJ2-7; DNA: TGTGCCAGCAGCCATACCCGCTACGAGCAGTACTTC; CDR3: CASSHTRYEQYF
size: NA; V: TRBV27; D: NA; length: 17; J: TRBJ1-2; DNA: TGTGCCAGCAGTTTAGGACCGGGACGGAACCCAAACTATGGCTACACCTTC; CDR3: CASSLGPGRNPNYGYTF
size: many; V: TRBV20-1; D: TRBD2; length: 18; J: TRBJ2-1; DNA: TGCAGTGCTAGAGATACTAGCGGGAACGCGGAGATAAGCAATGAGCAGTTCTTC; CDR3: CSARDTSGNAEISNEQFF
size: NA; V: TRBV6-2/TRBV6-3; D: NA; length: 16; J: TRBJ1-3; DNA: TGTGCCAGCAGTTACTCGTCGCACCCCTCTGGAAACACCATATATTTT; CDR3: CASSYSSHPSGNTIYF
size: NA; V: TRBV6-1; D: NA; length: 12; J: TRBJ2-7; DNA: TGTGCCAGCAGCGTCCTTGGCGTGGAGCAGTACTTC; CDR3: CASSVLGVEQYF
size: few; V: TRBV28; D: TRBD1; length: 18; J: TRBJ2-5; DNA: TGTGCCAGCAGAACCGGGACAGGGGGCCGAGGTTTCATGGAGACCCAGTACTTC; CDR3: CASRTGTGGRGFMETQYF
size: many; V: TRBV27; D: NA; length: 15; J: TRBJ2-2; DNA: TGTGCCAGCAGTTTCGGAGGGGGCAGCACCGGGGAGCTGTTTTTT; CDR3: CASSFGGGSTGELFF
size: NA; V: TRBV7-6; D: NA; length: 15; J: TRBJ2-1; DNA: TGTGCCAGCAGCACGCTACTAGCCACGACCAATGAGCAGTTCTTC; CDR3: CASSTLLATTNEQFF
size: NA; V: TRBV14; D: TRBD1; length: 12; J: TRBJ1-2; DNA: TGTGCCAGCAGTCGACAGGGGATAAGTTTAGCCTTC; CDR3: CASSRQGISLAF
size: many; V: TRBV29-1; D: NA; length: 13; J: TRBJ2-7; DNA: TGCAGCGTTAATCTCGATGGTTCCTACGAGCAGTACTTC; CDR3: CSVNLDGSYEQYF
size: NA; V: TRBV29-1; D: NA; length: 13; J: TRBJ2-7; DNA: TGCAGCGTATCGGGACGTCCGTCCTACGAGCAGTACTTC; CDR3: CSVSGRPSYEQYF
size: few; V: TRBV27; D: TRBD1; length: 17; J: TRBJ1-6; DNA: TGTGCCAGCAGCTCGGGACAAACCGGGACAGGTGATTCACCCCTCCACTTT; CDR3: CASSSGQTGTGDSPLHF
size: many; V: TRBV25-1; D: NA; length: 13; J: TRBJ2-7; DNA: TGTGCCAGCAGTCCCGCGGAGGGCTACGAGCAGTACTTC; CDR3: CASSPAEGYEQYF
size: many; V: TRBV20-1; D: TRBD2; length: 13; J: TRBJ2-7; DNA: TGCAGTGCTAGTAAGGGGAGGGTTGACGAGCAGTACTTC; CDR3: CSASKGRVDEQYF
size: NA; V: TRBV10-3; D: TRBD1; length: 15; J: TRBJ2-7; DNA: TGTGCCATCAGTGAGCCGGGACAGAGGCCTAGGGAGCAGTACTTC; CDR3: CAISEPGQRPREQYF
size: many; V: TRBV5-1; D: NA; length: 13; J: TRBJ2-7; DNA: TGCGCCAGCAGCATAGGACGTGAGGGCGAGCAGTACTTC; CDR3: CASSIGREGEQYF
size: NA; V: TRBV5-5; D: NA; length: 13; J: TRBJ2-3; DNA: TGTGCCAGCAGCTTGTTGGGGAGAGATACGCAGTATTTT; CDR3: CASSLLGRDTQYF